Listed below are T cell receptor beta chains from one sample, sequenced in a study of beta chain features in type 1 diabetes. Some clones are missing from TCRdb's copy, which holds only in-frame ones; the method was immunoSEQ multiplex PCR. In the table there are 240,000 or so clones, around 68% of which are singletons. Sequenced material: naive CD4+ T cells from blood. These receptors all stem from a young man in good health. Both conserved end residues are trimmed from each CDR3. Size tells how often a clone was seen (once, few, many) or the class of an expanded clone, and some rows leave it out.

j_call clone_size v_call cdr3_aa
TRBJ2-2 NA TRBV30 AWDTSTGELF
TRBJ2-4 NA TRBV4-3 ASSQVDYASIQY
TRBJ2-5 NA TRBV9 ASSVELAGETQY
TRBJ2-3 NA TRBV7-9 ASSLALQGKDTQY
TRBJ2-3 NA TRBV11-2 ASSLAGGPRTDTQY
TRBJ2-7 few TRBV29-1 SVERTSGSYEQY
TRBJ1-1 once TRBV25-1 ASSEWGGTEAF
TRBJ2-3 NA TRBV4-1 ASSGLAGSGGTQY
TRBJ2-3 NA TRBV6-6 ASSPERGTDTQY
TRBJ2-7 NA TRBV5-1 ASSFTGIEQY
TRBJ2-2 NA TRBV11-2 ASSSPMNTGELF
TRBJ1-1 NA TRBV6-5 ASSSDRLNTEAF
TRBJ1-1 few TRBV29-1 SFGGGLSPEAF
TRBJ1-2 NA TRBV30 AWIPGGFNYGYT
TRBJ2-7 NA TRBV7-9 ASSSQEAAEQY
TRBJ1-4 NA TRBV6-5 ASSRGGEKLF
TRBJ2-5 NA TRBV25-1 ASSITGARETQY
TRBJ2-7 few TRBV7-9 ASSPRLAGPYEQY
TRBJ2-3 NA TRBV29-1 SVEGSSAHTDTQY
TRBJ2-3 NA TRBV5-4 ASSLGGLSTDTQY
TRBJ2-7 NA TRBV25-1 ASSRDREVDEQY
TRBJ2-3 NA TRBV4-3 ASSQQSTDTQY
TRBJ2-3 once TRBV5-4 ASSLQGTFVHTQY
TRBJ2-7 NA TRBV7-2 ASSFGVENEQY
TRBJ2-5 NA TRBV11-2 ASSIAGGPETQY
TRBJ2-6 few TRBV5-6 ASRSGANVLT
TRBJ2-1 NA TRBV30 ACKRELVNEQF
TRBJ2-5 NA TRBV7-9 ASSFGPGETQY
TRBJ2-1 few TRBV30 AWSPSERGEQF
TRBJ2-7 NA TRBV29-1 SVGRGLGYEQY
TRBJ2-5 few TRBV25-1 ASSGGSGQY
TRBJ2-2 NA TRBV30 AWSQGNTGELF
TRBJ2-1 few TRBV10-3 AISARLAGVRSGYNEQF
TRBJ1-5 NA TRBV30 AQDLGPNQPQH
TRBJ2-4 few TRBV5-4 ASSHTIWGINIQY
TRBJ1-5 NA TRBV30 TWSDGGNQPQH
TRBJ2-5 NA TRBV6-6 ASSRRGGETQY
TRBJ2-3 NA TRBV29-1 SVLGIDTQY
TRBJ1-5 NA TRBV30 AWSGKGNQPQH
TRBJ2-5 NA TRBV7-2 ASSLAAVGETQY
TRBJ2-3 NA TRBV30 AWSYGLAGGTDTQY
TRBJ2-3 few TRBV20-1 SARDSDTQY
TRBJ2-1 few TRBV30 AWSGQWGYNEQF
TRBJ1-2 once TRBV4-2 ASSQGRTGVYYGYT
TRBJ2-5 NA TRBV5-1 ASSLRGIGETQY
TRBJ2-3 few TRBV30 AWSALAVSTDTQY